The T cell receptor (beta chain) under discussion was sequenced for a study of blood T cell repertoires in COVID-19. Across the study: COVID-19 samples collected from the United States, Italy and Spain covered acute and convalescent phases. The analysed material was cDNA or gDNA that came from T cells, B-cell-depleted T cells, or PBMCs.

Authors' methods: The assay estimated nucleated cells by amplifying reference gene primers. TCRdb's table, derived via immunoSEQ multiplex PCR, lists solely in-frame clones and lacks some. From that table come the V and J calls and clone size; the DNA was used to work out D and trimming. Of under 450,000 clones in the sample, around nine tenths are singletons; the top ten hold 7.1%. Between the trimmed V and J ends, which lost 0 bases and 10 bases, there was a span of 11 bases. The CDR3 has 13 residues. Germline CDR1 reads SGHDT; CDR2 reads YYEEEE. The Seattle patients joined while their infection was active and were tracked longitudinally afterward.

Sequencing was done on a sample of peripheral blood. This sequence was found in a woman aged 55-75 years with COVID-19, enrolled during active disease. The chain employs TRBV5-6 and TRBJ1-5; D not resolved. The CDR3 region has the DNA TGTGCCAGCAGCTTGGCCGGGGTGGTCCCCCAGCATTTT. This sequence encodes CASSLAGVVPQHF.